This is a list of T cell receptor beta chains from one sample in a study of blood T cell repertoires in COVID-19. The protocol was immunoSEQ multiplex PCR, while the TCRdb copy is restricted to in-frame clones and leaves out a portion. The data contain 150,000 to 180,000 clones, around 80% of them singletons. The sample comprised peripheral blood. These TCRs come from a man in his fifties or sixties with acute or convalescent COVID-19. Each CDR3 is given with its conserved first and last residue. The order of the fields is J gene, V gene, clone size, D gene, CDR3 DNA, CDR3 protein. D genes are given only for firm matches. The size entry is marked missing in some rows and otherwise reads once, few, many or a size class.

>TRBJ2-3|TRBV16|NA|NA
TGTGCCAGCAGTCCCGGGACACTTAGCACAGATACGCAGTATTTT
CASSPGTLSTDTQYF
>TRBJ1-5|TRBV2|NA|TRBD1
TGTGCCAGCAGGGGACAGGGTAGTCAGCCCCAGCATTTT
CASRGQGSQPQHF
>TRBJ2-2|TRBV7-2|NA|NA
TGTGCCAGCAGCTTAGCGGGACTTCACACCGGGGAGCTGTTTTTT
CASSLAGLHTGELFF
>TRBJ1-2|TRBV5-1|NA|TRBD1
TGCGCCAGCAGCCAAGGACAGGGTAGTAACTATGGCTACACCTTC
CASSQGQGSNYGYTF
>TRBJ1-4|TRBV6-2/TRBV6-3|NA|NA
TGTGCCAGCAGCCGAACTCCAGCGACTAATGAAAAACTGTTTTTT
CASSRTPATNEKLFF
>TRBJ1-5|TRBV19|NA|TRBD1
TGTGCCAGTAGCAGAGGGACAGGGGGCCAAGGCAATCAGCCCCAGCATTTT
CASSRGTGGQGNQPQHF
>TRBJ2-7|TRBV5-4|NA|TRBD2
TGTGCCAGCAGCTTGGCCAGCGGGAGCTCCTACGAGCAGTACTTC
CASSLASGSSYEQYF
>TRBJ1-1|TRBV5-1|NA|TRBD1
TGCGCCAGCAGCGTCAACAGGGGTGCTAGGAAGAACACTGAAGCTTTCTTT
CASSVNRGARKNTEAFF
>TRBJ2-1|TRBV7-3|NA|TRBD2
TGTGCCAGCGGTCTAGCGGGAGGTCGTAACGAGCAGTTCTTC
CASGLAGGRNEQFF
>TRBJ2-7|TRBV5-5|few|NA
TGTGCCAGCAGCCACGACACCTCCTACGAGCAGTACTTC
CASSHDTSYEQYF
>TRBJ2-7|TRBV4-1|few|NA
TGCGCCAGCAGCCAAGTGTTCGAAACGCGTGGGAGGTACGAGCAGTACTTC
CASSQVFETRGRYEQYF
>TRBJ1-3|TRBV11-2|NA|NA
TGTGCCAGCAGCTTCCCTTTGGACAGAGGAAACACCATATATTTT
CASSFPLDRGNTIYF
>TRBJ1-2|TRBV7-2|NA|NA
TGTGCCAGCAGCCCGCGACAGGCCGCCTTGGATGGCTACACCTTC
CASSPRQAALDGYTF
>TRBJ2-3|TRBV24-1|NA|TRBD2
TGTGCCACCAGTGATTCACTAGCGGGAGGGAGAGATACGCAGTATTTT
CATSDSLAGGRDTQYF
>TRBJ1-4|TRBV3-1/TRBV3-2|NA|TRBD1
TGTGCCAGCAGCCAAGATTTAGTTGGGACAGGGTTTGAAAAACTGTTTTTT
CASSQDLVGTGFEKLFF
>TRBJ1-1|TRBV28|NA|TRBD1
TGTGCCAGCAGTTCTACGACAGGGGCAGGTGAAGCTTTCTTT
CASSSTTGAGEAFF
>TRBJ2-1|TRBV10-3|NA|TRBD2
TGTGCCATCAGTGCCGCTCCGACTAGCGGGAGTGTAGGTGAGCAGTTCTTC
CAISAAPTSGSVGEQFF
>TRBJ1-2|TRBV5-1|NA|NA
TGCGCCAGCAGCTTGATGTACGGAGTCTACACCTTC
CASSLMYGVYTF
>TRBJ1-1|TRBV6-5|NA|NA
TGTGCCAGCAGTTATAGGCAGGGGCGAAGTACTGAAGCTTTCTTT
CASSYRQGRSTEAFF
>TRBJ1-5|TRBV24-1|NA|NA
TGTGCCACCAGTGATAACGTAGGAGGGGAGCCCCAGCATTTT
CATSDNVGGEPQHF
>TRBJ1-1|TRBV7-9|NA|NA
TGTGCCAGCAGCTACAGGACATCGAACACTGAAGCTTTCTTT
CASSYRTSNTEAFF
>TRBJ2-3|TRBV6-5|NA|TRBD2
TGTGCCAGCAGTTCGTTAGCGGGGGGCACAGATACGCAGTATTTT
CASSSLAGGTDTQYF
>TRBJ2-3|TRBV5-1|NA|TRBD2
TGCGCCAGCTGCCTAGCGGGCCACCTGGGCACAGATACGCAGTATTTT
CASCLAGHLGTDTQYF
>TRBJ2-1|TRBV7-2|NA|NA
TGTGCCAGCAGACAGACATTCTCCTACAATGAGCAGTTCTTC
CASRQTFSYNEQFF
>TRBJ2-7|TRBV6-5|NA|NA
TGTGCCAGCAGGAAAGGAGGGACCTCTTACGAGCAGTACTTC
CASRKGGTSYEQYF
>TRBJ2-5|TRBV20-1|NA|TRBD2
TGCAGTGCTAGTCCCCTAGCGGGGGGGCAGGAGACCCAGTACTTC
CSASPLAGGQETQYF
>TRBJ2-7|TRBV4-2|NA|NA
TGTGCCAGCAGCCAAGAGGGGGGACAGTTCTACGAGCAGTACTTC
CASSQEGGQFYEQYF
>TRBJ1-1|TRBV7-2|NA|TRBD1
TGTGCCAGCAGCTTACGACAGGGGGGATCGAACACTGAAGCTTTCTTT
CASSLRQGGSNTEAFF
>TRBJ2-3|TRBV7-9|NA|NA
TGTGCCAGCAGCTTGGGGCAGGGTCACAAGTATTTT
CASSLGQGHKYF
>TRBJ1-2|TRBV18|NA|NA
TGTGCCAGCTCACCCCCGGGGGGAGCCTCTGGCTACACCTTC
CASSPPGGASGYTF
>TRBJ2-3|TRBV24-1|NA|NA
TGTGCCACGGCATGGGAGGGCACAGATACGCAGTATTTT
CATAWEGTDTQYF
>TRBJ1-6|TRBV6-5|NA|TRBD1
TGTGCCAGCTCGACCCGGGACAGGGGAGGAGGACCCCTCCACTTT
CASSTRDRGGGPLHF
>TRBJ2-5|TRBV7-2|NA|NA
TGTGCCAGCAGCCGTATGGGGGCTCAAGAGACCCAGTACTTC
CASSRMGAQETQYF
>TRBJ1-5|TRBV5-6|NA|NA
TGTGCCAGCAGCAGGAGAGGGAATCAGCCCCAGCATTTT
CASSRRGNQPQHF
>TRBJ2-2|TRBV3-1/TRBV3-2|NA|NA
TGTGCCAGCACCAGGGCAACCGGGGAGCTGTTTTTT
CASTRATGELFF
>TRBJ1-3|TRBV21-1|once|NA
TGTGCCAGCATAACACAGGGGGCTTACACCATATATTTT
CASITQGAYTIYF
>TRBJ2-5|TRBV7-2|NA|TRBD2
TGTGCCAGCAGCTGGCGACTAGCAACCCAAGAGACCCAGTACTTC
CASSWRLATQETQYF
>TRBJ1-5|TRBV28|NA|TRBD1
TGTGCCAGCACTGGACAGGGTAAAGGAGGCAATCAGCCCCAGCATTTT
CASTGQGKGGNQPQHF
>TRBJ2-7|TRBV28|few|TRBD2
TGTGCCAGCAGTACCCGACATGAGGGAGGGCCTGGTTTCTACGAGCAGTACTTC
CASSTRHEGGPGFYEQYF
>TRBJ2-2|TRBV7-3|few|TRBD1
TGTGCCAGCAGCTCCAACCTAACCGGGACAGGGTCCACCGGGGAGCTGTTTTTT
CASSSNLTGTGSTGELFF
>TRBJ2-7|TRBV5-6|once|TRBD2
TGTGCCAGCAGCTGGGGACTAGCGGTTTACGAGCAGTACTTC
CASSWGLAVYEQYF
>TRBJ1-5|TRBV5-6|NA|NA
TGTGCCAGCAGCTTGACAGGCGAACAGCCCCAGCATTTT
CASSLTGEQPQHF
>TRBJ2-1|TRBV28|NA|NA
TGTGCCAGCAGTCCACCCTCAGGGACACCGTTCTACAATGAGCAGTTCTTC
CASSPPSGTPFYNEQFF
>TRBJ1-2|TRBV9|NA|TRBD1
TGTGCCAGCAGCGTTGGGACAGGGGCCGATGCTAACTATGGCTACACCTTC
CASSVGTGADANYGYTF
>TRBJ2-3|TRBV11-2|NA|TRBD2
TGTGCCTCGGGGGCGGGGGGCAGCACAGATACGCAGTATTTT
CASGAGGSTDTQYF
>TRBJ1-6|TRBV5-4|NA|TRBD1
TGTGCCAGCAGCTTGGGACAGGGGGCTAATTCACCCCTCCACTTT
CASSLGQGANSPLHF
>TRBJ1-4|TRBV9|NA|TRBD1
TGTGCCAGCAGCGTAGAGGGGACAGGGGTCAATGAAAAACTGTTTTTT
CASSVEGTGVNEKLFF
>TRBJ1-1|TRBV6-5|NA|NA
TGTGCCAGCTTAGGACAGGAAGCTTTCTTT
CASLGQEAFF
>TRBJ1-2|TRBV5-4|NA|TRBD1
TGTGCCAGCAGCCGGACAGGGAACTATGGCTACACCTTC
CASSRTGNYGYTF
>TRBJ1-3|TRBV9|NA|NA
TGTGCCAGCAGCGTAGGGGGCGCAGGGATCTCTGGAAACACCATATATTTT
CASSVGGAGISGNTIYF
>TRBJ1-4|TRBV24-1|few|NA
TGTGCCACCAGTGATAACAGTGCAACTAATGAAAAACTGTTTTTT
CATSDNSATNEKLFF
>TRBJ2-2|TRBV23-1|NA|NA
TGCGCCAGCAGTCTATGGCGGGCAGCCGGGGAGCTGTTTTTT
CASSLWRAAGELFF
>TRBJ2-5|TRBV14|NA|TRBD2
TGTGCCAGCAGTTCGTGGAACAAAACGGGACTAGGAGAGACCCAGTACTTC
CASSSWNKTGLGETQYF